The 17 T cell receptor beta chains reported below all come from one sample, sequenced in a study of cytomegalovirus exposure and HLA in healthy donors. PCR employed 60 Vbeta and 13 Jbeta primers. Assay: immunoSEQ multiplex PCR; the TCRdb copy retains only in-frame clones and omits some. This table has 210,000 or so clones, approximately 81% appearing once. What was sequenced was PBMCs. These receptor sequences come from a human donor in good health.

This clone was seen a handful of times. The rearrangement links TRBV10-3 to TRBJ2-2; 8 bases are shared with TRBD2. Germline values: CDR1 ENHRY, CDR2 SYGVKD. With V trimmed by 0 bases and J by 2 bases, 20 bases remained unmatched. The CDR3 extends over 22 amino acids. The CDR3 reads CAISESLGKREPPTKNTGELFF. In DNA form, the CDR3 reads TGTGCCATCAGTGAGTCGTTGGGCAAGCGGGAGCCCCCCACTAAAAACACCGGGGAGCTGTTTTTT.

V is TRBV15 and J is TRBJ2-2, with 15 nucleotides matching TRBD2. The CDR3 covers 20 residues. J lost 5 bases, V lost 1 base, and 11 bases had no gene match. Germline V CDR1 and CDR2: LNHNV, YYDKDF (reference sequence). This CDR3 is CATSRGQMAGLAGGTGELFF. The CDR3 coding sequence is TGTGCCACCAGCAGAGGGCAAATGGCGGGACTAGCGGGAGGAACCGGGGAGCTGTTTTTT.

This clone was observed a handful of times. The chain uses TRBV7-3 and TRBJ2-7, with a tentative D call TRBD2 (5 bases). CDR1 and CDR2 (germline): SGHTA, FQGTGA. This CDR3 has 15 residues. Trimming cost V 2 bases and J 0 bases, with 11 bases left between them. The CDR3 reads CASSLLASSSYEQYF. CDR3 nucleotide sequence: TGTGCCAGCAGCTTACTAGCCAGTAGCTCCTACGAGCAGTACTTC.

The J gene is TRBJ2-1, the V gene TRBV5-1, with D possibly TRBD2 on 6 matching bases. V was trimmed by 7 bases and J by 0 bases, leaving 11 bases between them. The CDR3 consists of 14 residues. Germline V gene lookup returns CDR1 SGHRS and CDR2 YFSETQ. CDR3 nucleotide sequence: TGCGCCAGCCGACCCGGGGGCTCCTACAATGAGCAGTTCTTC. It specifies CASRPGGSYNEQFF.

Worth noting for this clone: Its ends do not fully match the called genes, so a read error is possible. Different DNA sequences within this sample yield the same CDR3. This rearrangement joins TRBV7-9 to TRBJ2-7; D is possibly TRBD1 (6 bases). This CDR3 has 12 amino acids. From germline, CDR1 is SEHNR and CDR2 FQNEAQ (reference sequence). This CDR3 reads CSSSSDSYEQYF. CDR3 DNA sequence: TGTTCCAGCAGCTCGGACAGTTACGAGCAGTACTTC.

V is TRBV4-2 and J is TRBJ2-1; tentative D call: TRBD2 (5 bases). The germline V and J ends were trimmed by 0 bases and 5 bases, with 14 bases remaining between them. Germline V CDR1 and CDR2: LGHNA, YNFKEQ. The length of the CDR3 is 16 residues. CDR3 protein: CASSQEDREGHNEQFF. The CDR3 region has the DNA TGTGCCAGCAGCCAAGAAGATCGGGAAGGGCACAATGAGCAGTTCTTC.

V gene TRBV19 combines with J gene TRBJ2-6, with 8 bases that match TRBD2. The CDR3 contains 14 residues. Germline assignment: CDR1 LNHDA and CDR2 SQIVND (reference sequence). The trim removed 7 bases at V and 6 bases at J, leaving 5 bases unmatched. The CDR3 region has the DNA TGTGCCAGTATTGGACTAGCCTCGGCCAACGTCCTGACTTTC. Its protein is CASIGLASANVLTF.

This chain uses TRBV18 with TRBJ1-2, with 8 bases identical to TRBD1. Germline lookup yields CDR1 KGHSH and CDR2 LQKENI. The CDR3 sequence is 17 residues long. V lost 3 bases to trimming and J lost 3 bases; unmatched junction nucleotides: 12. CDR3 nucleotide sequence: TGTGCCAGCTCACCTCAAGAGAACAGGGGGACCCACTATGGCTACACCTTC. As protein: CASSPQENRGTHYGYTF.

This clone was seen only a few times. The chain combines TRBV6-4 with TRBJ2-2, with 8 bases lining up with TRBD2. The CDR3 has 15 amino acids. J gave up 4 bases and V 4 bases, and 5 bases lay outside the gene matches. Germline CDR1 reads MRHNA; CDR2 reads SNTAGT. CDR3 protein: CASSAGGPGTGELFF. The CDR3 nucleotides are TGTGCCAGCAGTGCGGGGGGGCCTGGCACCGGGGAGCTGTTTTTT.

The rearrangement joins TRBV5-4 to TRBJ1-2, with D unclear. Germline lookup yields CDR1 SGHNT and CDR2 YYREEE (reference sequence). The CDR3 spans 15 residues. V lost 3 bases and J 0 bases, leaving 12 bases between the germline ends. DNA for the CDR3: TGTGCCAGCAGCTGGGAGAAGTTAACTAACTATGGCTACACCTTC. Encoded protein: CASSWEKLTNYGYTF. Combining the CDR3 with reference TRBV5-4 and TRBJ1-2 gives the whole variable domain ETGVTQSPTHLIKTRGQQVTLRCSSQSGHNTVSWYQQALGQGPQFIFQYYREEENGRGNFPPRFSGLQFPNYSSELNVNALELDDSALYLCASSWEKLTNYGYTFGSGTRLTVV.

This chain uses TRBV4-2 with TRBJ2-5; D remains ambiguous. This CDR3 is built from 17 residues. The ends were cut back, 0 bases at V and 1 base at J, with 15 bases in the middle. The germline V gene has CDR1 LGHNA and CDR2 YNFKEQ. As DNA, the CDR3 is TGTGCCAGCAGCCAAGAAGTCGAGGCGGCGTCCCAAGAGACCCAGTACTTC. This encodes CASSQEVEAASQETQYF.

The chain is built from TRBV13 and TRBJ1-1, with 8 bases identical to TRBD1. V was pared by 1 base and J by 1 base, with 5 bases of the junction left unmatched. Looked up from germline, CDR1 is PRHDT and CDR2 is FYEKMQ (reference sequence). The CDR3 is 16 residues long. CDR3 region: CASSLVPGQANTEAFF. Written as DNA, the CDR3 is TGTGCCAGCAGCTTAGTTCCGGGACAGGCGAACACTGAAGCTTTCTTT.

This rearrangement joins TRBV5-1 to TRBJ2-3, with D perhaps matching TRBD2 (5 bases). Per the germline V gene, CDR1 is SGHRS and CDR2 is YFSETQ. The CDR3 runs to 14 residues. Trimming took 6 bases from V and 2 from J, leaving 13 bases between them. The CDR3 sequence is CASKEDPSTDTQYF. CDR3 nucleotides: TGCGCCAGCAAGGAGGACCCCTCCACAGATACGCAGTATTTT.

J is TRBJ1-1 and V is TRBV6-1, with D unclear. The CDR3 sequence is 13 residues long. CDR1 is MNHNS and CDR2 is SASEGT in the germline V gene. Trimming stripped 1 base from V and 3 bases from J, with 6 bases between. This CDR3 reads CASSEVADTEAFF. In nucleotides, the CDR3 is TGTGCCAGCAGTGAAGTGGCAGACACTGAAGCTTTCTTT.

This chain links TRBV6-5 with TRBJ1-2; 12 bases are shared with TRBD1. The germline CDR1 and CDR2 sequences are MNHEY and SVGAGI. The CDR3 has 16 amino acids. Unmatched junction bases numbered 5, after V lost 0 bases and J lost 6 bases. The CDR3 reads CASSYSRDRGRNGYTF. In DNA, the CDR3 is TGTGCCAGCAGTTACTCGAGGGACAGGGGGCGAAATGGCTACACCTTC.

V is TRBV4-2 and J is TRBJ2-5; 7 bases line up with TRBD1. The junction had 5 bases not matched to a gene; V was cut back by 1 base and J by 0 bases. The CDR3 length is 16 residues. Germline CDR1 reads LGHNA; CDR2 reads YNFKEQ. The CDR3 nucleotides read TGTGCCAGCAGCCAAGGGGACAGACAAAACCAAGAGACCCAGTACTTC. This translates into CASSQGDRQNQETQYF.

The chain couples TRBV6-4 to TRBJ2-3; D gene unclear. Germline V gene data show CDR1 as MRHNA and CDR2 as SNTAGT. Trimming shortened V by 2 bases and J by 1 base, and 7 bases separated the two germline ends. This CDR3 spans 14 amino acids. The CDR3 DNA reads TGTGCCAGCAGTGACGCTTCGGGCACAGATACGCAGTATTTT. This gives the protein CASSDASGTDTQYF.